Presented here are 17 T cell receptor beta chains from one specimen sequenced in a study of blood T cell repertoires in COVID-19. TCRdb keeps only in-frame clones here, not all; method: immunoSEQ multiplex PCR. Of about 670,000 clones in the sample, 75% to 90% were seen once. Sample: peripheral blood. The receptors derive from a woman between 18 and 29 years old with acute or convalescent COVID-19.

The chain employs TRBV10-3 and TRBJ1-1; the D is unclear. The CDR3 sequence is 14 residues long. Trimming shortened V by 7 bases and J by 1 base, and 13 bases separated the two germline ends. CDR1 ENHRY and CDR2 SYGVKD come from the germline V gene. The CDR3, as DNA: TGTGCCATCACCCCGACACCAGCGAACACTGAAGCTTTCTTT. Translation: CAITPTPANTEAFF.

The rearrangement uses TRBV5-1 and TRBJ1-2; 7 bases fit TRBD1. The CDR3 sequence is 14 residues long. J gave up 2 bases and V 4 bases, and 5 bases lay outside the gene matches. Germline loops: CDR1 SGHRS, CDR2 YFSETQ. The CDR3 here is CASSLNRGNYGYTF. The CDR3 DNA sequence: TGCGCCAGCAGCCTTAACAGGGGCAACTATGGCTACACCTTC.

Written as DNA, the CDR3 is TGTGCCAGCAGGGGGGGACAGGGATTTAATGAAAAACTGTTTTTT. Amino acids: CASRGGQGFNEKLFF. The chain is built from TRBV27 and TRBJ1-4; 9 bases agree with TRBD1. The CDR3 spans 15 residues. V shed 6 bases, J shed 4 bases, and the junction held 6 bases outside the gene matches. Germline CDR1 and CDR2: MNHEY and SMNVEV (reference sequence).

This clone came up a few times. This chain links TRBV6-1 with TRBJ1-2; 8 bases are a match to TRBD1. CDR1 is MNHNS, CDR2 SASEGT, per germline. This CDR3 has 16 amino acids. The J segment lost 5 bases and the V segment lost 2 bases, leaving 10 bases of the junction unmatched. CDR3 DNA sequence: TGTGCCAGCAGTGAATTCCCCCCGGACAGGGCTTATGGCTACACCTTC. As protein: CASSEFPPDRAYGYTF.

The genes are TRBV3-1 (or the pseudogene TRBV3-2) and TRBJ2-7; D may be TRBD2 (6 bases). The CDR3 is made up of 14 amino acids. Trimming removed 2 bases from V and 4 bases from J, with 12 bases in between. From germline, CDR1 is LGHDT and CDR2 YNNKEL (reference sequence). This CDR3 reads CASSQPLRGYEQYF. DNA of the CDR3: TGTGCCAGCAGCCAACCGTTGCGGGGTTACGAGCAGTACTTC.

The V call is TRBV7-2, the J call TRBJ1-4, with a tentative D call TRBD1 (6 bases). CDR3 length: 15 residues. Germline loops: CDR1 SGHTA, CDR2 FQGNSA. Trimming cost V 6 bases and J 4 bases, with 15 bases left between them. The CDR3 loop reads CASSSGGRFNEKLFF. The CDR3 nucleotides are TGTGCCAGCAGTAGCGGGGGCCGGTTTAATGAAAAACTGTTTTTT.

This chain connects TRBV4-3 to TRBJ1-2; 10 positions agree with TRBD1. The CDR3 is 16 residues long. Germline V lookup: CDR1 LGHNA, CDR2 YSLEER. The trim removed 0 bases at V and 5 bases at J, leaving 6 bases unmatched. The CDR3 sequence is CASSQDPGQGKYGYTF. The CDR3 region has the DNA TGCGCCAGCAGCCAAGACCCGGGACAGGGGAAGTATGGCTACACCTTC.

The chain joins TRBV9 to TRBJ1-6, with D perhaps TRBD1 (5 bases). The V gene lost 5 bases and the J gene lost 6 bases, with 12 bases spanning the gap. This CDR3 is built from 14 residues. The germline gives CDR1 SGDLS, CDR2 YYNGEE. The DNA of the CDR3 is TGTGCCAGCAGAGCAGGGTTATCTAATTCACCCCTCCACTTT. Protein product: CASRAGLSNSPLHF.

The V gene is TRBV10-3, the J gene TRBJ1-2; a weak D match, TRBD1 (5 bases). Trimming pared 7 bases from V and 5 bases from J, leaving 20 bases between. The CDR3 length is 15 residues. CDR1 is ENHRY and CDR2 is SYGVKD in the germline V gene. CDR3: CAIKKTVLLEYGYTF. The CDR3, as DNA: TGTGCCATCAAGAAGACAGTCCTTCTAGAATATGGCTACACCTTC.

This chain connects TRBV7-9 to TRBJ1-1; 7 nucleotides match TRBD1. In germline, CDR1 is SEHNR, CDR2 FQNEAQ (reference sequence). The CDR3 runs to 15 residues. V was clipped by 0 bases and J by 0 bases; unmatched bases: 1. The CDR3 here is CASSLAGQVNTEAFF. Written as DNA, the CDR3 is TGTGCCAGCAGCTTAGCCGGACAGGTGAACACTGAAGCTTTCTTT.

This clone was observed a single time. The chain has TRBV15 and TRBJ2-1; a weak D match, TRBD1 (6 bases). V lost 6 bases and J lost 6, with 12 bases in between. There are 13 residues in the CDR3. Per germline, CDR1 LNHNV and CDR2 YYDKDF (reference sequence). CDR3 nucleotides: TGTGCCACCAGGATACAGGGCGGCAATGAGCAGTTCTTC. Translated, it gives CATRIQGGNEQFF.

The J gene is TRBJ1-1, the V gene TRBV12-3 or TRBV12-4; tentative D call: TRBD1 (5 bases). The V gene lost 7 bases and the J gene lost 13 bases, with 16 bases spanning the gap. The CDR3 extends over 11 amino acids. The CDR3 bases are TGTGCCAGCACCCGACAGCCGGGAGGTTTCTTT. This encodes CASTRQPGGFF.

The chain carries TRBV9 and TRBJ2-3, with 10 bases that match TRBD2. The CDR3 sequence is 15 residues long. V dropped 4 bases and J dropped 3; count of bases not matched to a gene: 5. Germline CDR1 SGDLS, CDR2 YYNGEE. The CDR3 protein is CASSPAGGPTDTQYF. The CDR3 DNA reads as TGTGCCAGCAGCCCAGCGGGGGGGCCGACAGATACGCAGTATTTT.

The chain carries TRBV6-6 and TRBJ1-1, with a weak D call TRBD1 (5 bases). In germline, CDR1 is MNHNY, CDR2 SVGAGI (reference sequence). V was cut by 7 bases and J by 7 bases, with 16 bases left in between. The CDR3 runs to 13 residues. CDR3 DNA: TGTGCCAGCATTAAGGGGCACCAATTTGAAGCTTTCTTT. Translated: CASIKGHQFEAFF.

CDR3 protein: CASSQERGNTEAFF. The CDR3, as DNA: TGCGCCAGCAGCCAAGAGCGGGGGAACACTGAAGCTTTCTTT. V usage is TRBV4-1 and J usage is TRBJ1-1; no clear D. The CDR3 is made up of 14 amino acids. Germline loops: CDR1 MGHRA, CDR2 YSYEKL. V was shortened by 0 bases and J by 1 base, with 6 bases between the two germline ends.

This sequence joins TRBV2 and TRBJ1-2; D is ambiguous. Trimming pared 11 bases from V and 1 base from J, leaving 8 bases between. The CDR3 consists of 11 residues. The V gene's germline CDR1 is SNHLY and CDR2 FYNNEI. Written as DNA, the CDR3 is TGTGCCGCTAGTGGTAACTATGGCTACACCTTC. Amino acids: CAASGNYGYTF.

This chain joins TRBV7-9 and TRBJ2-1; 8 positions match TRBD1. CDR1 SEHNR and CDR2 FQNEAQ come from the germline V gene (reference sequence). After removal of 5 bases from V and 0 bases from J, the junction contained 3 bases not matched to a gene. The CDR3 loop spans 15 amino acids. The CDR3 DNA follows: TGTGCCAGCAGCCGACAGGGGAGCTCCTACAATGAGCAGTTCTTC. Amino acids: CASSRQGSSYNEQFF.